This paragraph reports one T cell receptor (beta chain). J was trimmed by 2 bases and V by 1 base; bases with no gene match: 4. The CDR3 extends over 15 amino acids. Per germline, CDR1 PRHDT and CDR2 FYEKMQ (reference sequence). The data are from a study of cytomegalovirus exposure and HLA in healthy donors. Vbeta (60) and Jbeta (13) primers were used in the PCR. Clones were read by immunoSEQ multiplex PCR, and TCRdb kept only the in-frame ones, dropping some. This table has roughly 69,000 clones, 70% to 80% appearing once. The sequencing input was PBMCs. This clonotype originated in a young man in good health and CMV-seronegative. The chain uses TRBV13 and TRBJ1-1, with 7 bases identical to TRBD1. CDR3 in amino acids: CASSLDRGGNTEAFF. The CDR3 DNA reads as TGTGCCAGCAGCTTAGACAGGGGTGGAAACACTGAAGCTTTCTTT. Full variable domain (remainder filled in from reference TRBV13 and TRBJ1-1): AAGVIQSPRHLIKEKRETATLKCYPIPRHDTVYWYQQGPGQDPQFLISFYEKMQSDKGSIPDRFSAQQFSDYHSELNMSSLELGDSALYFCASSLDRGGNTEAFFGQGTRLTVV.